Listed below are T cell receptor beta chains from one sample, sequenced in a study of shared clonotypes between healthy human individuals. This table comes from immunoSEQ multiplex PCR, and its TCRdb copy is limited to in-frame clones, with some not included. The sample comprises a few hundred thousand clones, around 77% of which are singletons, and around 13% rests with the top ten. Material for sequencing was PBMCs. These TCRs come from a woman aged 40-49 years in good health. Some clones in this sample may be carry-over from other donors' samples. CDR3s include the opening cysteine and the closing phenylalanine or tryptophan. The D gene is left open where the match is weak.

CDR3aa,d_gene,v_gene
CASSHSLGQGIGEQYF,TRBD1,TRBV4-2
CASSEVNTEAFF,-,TRBV2
CASSIRRLDEQYF,-,TRBV19
CASTATGGNYEQYF,TRBD1,TRBV28
CASSEPSTTDTQYF,-,TRBV2
CASSLATGYRAAANVLTF,-,TRBV7-9
CASSPPPGPGELFF,-,TRBV28
CASSSGGPTNEKLFF,-,TRBV7-9
CASSPGTKADTQYF,TRBD2,TRBV28
CASSSGTGRDLTGELFF,TRBD1,TRBV7-9
CASSSPGAGNTIYF,-,TRBV28
CASSLDPGHQIYEQYF,-,TRBV27
CASSQESGSTTGELFF,TRBD2,TRBV4-2
CAISDPHELRDEGYTF,-,TRBV10-3
CASSPTQIRETQYF,-,TRBV18
CASSEAPRTGNYGYTF,TRBD1,TRBV6-1
CASSPTYGYTF,-,TRBV2
CASSFRDGAYEQYF,-,TRBV5-5
CAWSTSGRGPYEQYF,TRBD2,TRBV30
CASSPTDGITEAFF,-,TRBV18
CASSLGAAQETQYF,-,TRBV5-6
CASSPWAGRYNEQFF,-,TRBV9
CASSLGQLFSGNTIYF,-,TRBV5-6
CASSQGRAEAFF,-,TRBV4-1
CASSKGGEANTGELFF,-,TRBV21-1
CASSLAGNTYEQYF,-,TRBV5-1
CASSGRPTQPQHF,-,TRBV2
CASSWTGSDQPQHF,TRBD1,TRBV7-8
CASSLTRGEETQYF,TRBD2,TRBV7-9
CASSAEPNYGYTF,-,TRBV28
CAWSVPETQYF,-,TRBV30
CASNGRDRALGQPQHF,TRBD1,TRBV19
CAGDRAGANVLTF,TRBD1,TRBV2
CASSLVGSEAFF,-,TRBV5-4
CASSQDGKTQYF,-,TRBV4-1
CATSGRITGELFF,-,TRBV15
CASSLGPSNQPQHF,-,TRBV7-2
CASSQGLAATSKYEQYF,TRBD2,TRBV4-3
CASSEIRVSGNTIYF,-,TRBV2
CASSARGQGALGEQYF,TRBD1,TRBV9
CASSLWGAGEETQYF,TRBD2,TRBV27
CASSSGVGGTEAFF,-,TRBV5-1